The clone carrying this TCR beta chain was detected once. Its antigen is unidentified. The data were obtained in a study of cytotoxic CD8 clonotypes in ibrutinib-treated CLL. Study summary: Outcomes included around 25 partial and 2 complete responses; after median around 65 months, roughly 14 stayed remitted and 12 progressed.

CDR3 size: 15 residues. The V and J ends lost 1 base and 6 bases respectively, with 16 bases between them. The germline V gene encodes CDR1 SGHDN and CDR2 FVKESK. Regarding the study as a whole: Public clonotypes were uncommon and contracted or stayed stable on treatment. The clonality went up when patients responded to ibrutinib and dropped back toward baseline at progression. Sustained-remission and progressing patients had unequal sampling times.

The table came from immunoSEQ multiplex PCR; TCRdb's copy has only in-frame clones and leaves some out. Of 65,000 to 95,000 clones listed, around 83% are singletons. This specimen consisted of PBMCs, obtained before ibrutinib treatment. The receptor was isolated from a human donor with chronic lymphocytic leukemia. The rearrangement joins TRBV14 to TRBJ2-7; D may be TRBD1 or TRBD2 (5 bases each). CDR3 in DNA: TGTGCCAGCAGCCAAGTGGGGGATTATTGGAGCGAGCAGTACTTC. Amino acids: CASSQVGDYWSEQYF.